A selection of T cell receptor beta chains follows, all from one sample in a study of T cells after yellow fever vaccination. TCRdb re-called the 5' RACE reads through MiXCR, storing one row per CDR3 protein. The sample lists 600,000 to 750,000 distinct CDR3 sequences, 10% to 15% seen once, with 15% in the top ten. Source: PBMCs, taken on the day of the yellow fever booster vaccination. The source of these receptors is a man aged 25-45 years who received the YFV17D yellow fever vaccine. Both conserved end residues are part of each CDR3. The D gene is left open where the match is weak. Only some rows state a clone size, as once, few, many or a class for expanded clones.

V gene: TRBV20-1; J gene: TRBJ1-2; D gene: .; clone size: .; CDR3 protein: CSARDNPNYGYTF; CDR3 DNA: TGCAGTGCTAGAGATAACCCCAACTATGGCTACACCTTC
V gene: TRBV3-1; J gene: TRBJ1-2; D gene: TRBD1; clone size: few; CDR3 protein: CASSQGERTGYGYTF; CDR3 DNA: TGTGCCAGCAGCCAAGGGGAAAGGACAGGTTATGGCTACACCTTC
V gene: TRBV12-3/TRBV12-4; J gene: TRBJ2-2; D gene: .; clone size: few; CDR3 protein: CASTQNSGANTGELFF; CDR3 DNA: TGTGCCAGCACCCAAAACTCCGGGGCCAACACCGGGGAGCTGTTTTTT
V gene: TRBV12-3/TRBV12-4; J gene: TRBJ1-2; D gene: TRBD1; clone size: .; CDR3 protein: CASSLQGASYGYTF; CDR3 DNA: TGTGCCAGCAGTTTACAGGGGGCTAGCTATGGCTACACCTTC
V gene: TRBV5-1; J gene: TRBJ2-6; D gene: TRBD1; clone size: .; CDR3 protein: CASSLDGQGYPGANVLTF; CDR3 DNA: TGCGCCAGCAGCTTGGACGGACAGGGATATCCTGGGGCCAACGTCCTGACTTTC
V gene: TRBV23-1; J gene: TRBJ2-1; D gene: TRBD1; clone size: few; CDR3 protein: CASSHSSRTGATRSNEQFF; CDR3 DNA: TGCGCCAGCAGTCATTCATCTAGGACAGGGGCCACCCGGAGCAATGAGCAGTTCTTC
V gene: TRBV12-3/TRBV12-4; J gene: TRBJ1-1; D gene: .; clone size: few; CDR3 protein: CASRSREGTEAFF; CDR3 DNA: TGTGCCAGCAGAAGTCGGGAGGGCACTGAAGCTTTCTTT
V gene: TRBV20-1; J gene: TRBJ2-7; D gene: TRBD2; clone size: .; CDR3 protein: CSARAVTSGSSYEQYF; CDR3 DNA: TGCAGTGCTAGGGCCGTCACTAGCGGGAGCTCCTACGAGCAGTACTTC
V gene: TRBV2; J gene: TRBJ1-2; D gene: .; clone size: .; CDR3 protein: CASTVLGGYTF; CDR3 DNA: TGTGCCAGCACCGTTTTAGGTGGCTACACCTTC
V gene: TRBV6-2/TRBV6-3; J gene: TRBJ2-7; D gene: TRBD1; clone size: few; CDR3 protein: CASSYYPQGISYEQYF; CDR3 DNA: TGTGCCAGCAGTTATTACCCACAGGGGATATCCTACGAGCAGTACTTC
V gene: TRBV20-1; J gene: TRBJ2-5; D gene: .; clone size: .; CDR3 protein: CSARDFSGKETQYF; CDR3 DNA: TGCAGTGCTAGAGATTTCAGCGGTAAAGAGACCCAGTACTTC
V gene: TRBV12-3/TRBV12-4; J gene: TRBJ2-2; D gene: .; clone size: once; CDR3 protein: CASSLNSFPGELFF; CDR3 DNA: TGTGCCAGCAGCCTTAATAGTTTTCCCGGGGAGCTGTTTTTT
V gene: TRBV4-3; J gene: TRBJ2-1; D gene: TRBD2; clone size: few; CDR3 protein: CASSQGVGGPVF; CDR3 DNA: TGCGCCAGCAGCCAAGGAGTGGGAGGGCCGGTCTTC
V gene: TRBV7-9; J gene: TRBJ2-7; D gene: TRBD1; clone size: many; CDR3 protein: CASSSTEDRGPYEQYF; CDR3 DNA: TGTGCCAGCAGCTCGACCGAGGACAGGGGACCCTACGAGCAGTACTTC
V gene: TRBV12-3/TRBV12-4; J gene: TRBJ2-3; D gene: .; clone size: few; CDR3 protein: CASRFGGNTDTQYF; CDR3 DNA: TGTGCCAGCAGGTTTGGTGGGAACACAGATACGCAGTATTTT
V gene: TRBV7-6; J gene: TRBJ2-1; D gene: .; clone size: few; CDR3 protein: CASSLFDRDDGEQFF; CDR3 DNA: TGTGCCAGCAGCTTATTTGACAGAGACGATGGGGAGCAGTTCTTC
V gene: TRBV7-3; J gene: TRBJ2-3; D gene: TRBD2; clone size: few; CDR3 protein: CASSRSTSGRSEGTDTQYF; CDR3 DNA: TGTGCCAGCAGCCGATCCACTAGCGGGAGGTCTGAGGGCACAGATACGCAGTATTTT
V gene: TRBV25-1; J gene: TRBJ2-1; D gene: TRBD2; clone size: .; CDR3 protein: CASSGTTSGSIHEQFF; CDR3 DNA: TGTGCCAGCAGTGGGACGACTAGCGGGAGTATCCATGAGCAGTTCTTC
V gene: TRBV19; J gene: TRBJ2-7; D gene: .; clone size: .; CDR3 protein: CAHSGWGSWSYEQYF; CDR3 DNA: TGTGCCCACTCGGGATGGGGTTCGTGGTCCTACGAGCAGTACTTC
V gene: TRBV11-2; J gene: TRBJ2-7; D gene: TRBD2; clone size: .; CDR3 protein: CASSQRLAGLTAPYEQYF; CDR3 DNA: TGTGCCAGCAGCCAAAGACTAGCGGGACTAACCGCCCCCTACGAGCAGTACTTC
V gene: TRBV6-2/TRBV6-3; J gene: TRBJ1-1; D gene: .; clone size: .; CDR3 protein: CASSYVSRQTEAFF; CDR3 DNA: TGTGCCAGCAGTTACGTATCTCGGCAAACTGAAGCTTTCTTT
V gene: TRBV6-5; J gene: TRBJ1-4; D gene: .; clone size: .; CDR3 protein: CASSYSQVEKLFF; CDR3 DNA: TGTGCCAGCAGTTACTCGCAGGTTGAAAAACTGTTTTTT
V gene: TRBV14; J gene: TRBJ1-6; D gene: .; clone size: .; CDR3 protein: CASSQTKGKNSPLHF; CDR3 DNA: TGTGCCAGCAGCCAAACGAAGGGTAAAAATTCACCCCTCCACTTT
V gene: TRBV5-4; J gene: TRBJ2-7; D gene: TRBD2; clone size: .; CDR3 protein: CASSPGSGRASYEQYF; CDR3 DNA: TGTGCCAGCTCTCCGGGTAGCGGGAGGGCCTCCTACGAGCAGTACTTC
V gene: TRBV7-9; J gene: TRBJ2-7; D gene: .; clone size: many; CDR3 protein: CASSSYDEQYF; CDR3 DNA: TGTGCCAGCAGCTCGTACGACGAGCAGTACTTC
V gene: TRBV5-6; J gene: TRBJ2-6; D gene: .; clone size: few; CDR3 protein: CASSEGVSGANVLTF; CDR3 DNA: TGTGCCAGCAGCGAGGGAGTGTCTGGGGCCAACGTCCTGACTTTC
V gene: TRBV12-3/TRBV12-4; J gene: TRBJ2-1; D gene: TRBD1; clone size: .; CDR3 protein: CASSHRDSWDEQFF; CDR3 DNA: TGTGCCAGCAGTCACCGGGACAGTTGGGATGAGCAGTTCTTC
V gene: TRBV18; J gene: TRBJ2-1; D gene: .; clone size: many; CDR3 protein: CASSPLGGYNEQFF; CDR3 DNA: TGTGCCAGCTCACCCCTGGGGGGATACAATGAGCAGTTCTTC
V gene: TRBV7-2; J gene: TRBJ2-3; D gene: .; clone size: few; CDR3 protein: CASSLVPITDTQYF; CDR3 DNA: TGTGCCAGCAGCTTAGTTCCTATTACAGATACGCAGTATTTT
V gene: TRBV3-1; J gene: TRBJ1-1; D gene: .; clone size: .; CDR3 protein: CASSHRTDTEAFF; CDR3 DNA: TGTGCCAGCAGCCATAGGACGGACACTGAAGCTTTCTTT
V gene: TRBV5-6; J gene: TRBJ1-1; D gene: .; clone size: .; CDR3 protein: CASSVGGIRMGEAFF; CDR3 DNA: TGTGCCAGCAGCGTGGGCGGGATCAGGATGGGTGAAGCTTTCTTT
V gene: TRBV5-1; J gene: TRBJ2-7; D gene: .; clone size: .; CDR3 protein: CASSRSQDSHSTIYEQYF; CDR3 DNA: TGCGCCAGCAGCAGGTCACAGGACAGCCACTCCACAATTTACGAGCAGTACTTC
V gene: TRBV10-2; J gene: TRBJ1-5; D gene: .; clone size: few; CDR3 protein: CASSEKWGSNQPQHF; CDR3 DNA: TGCGCCAGCAGTGAGAAATGGGGAAGCAATCAGCCCCAGCATTTT
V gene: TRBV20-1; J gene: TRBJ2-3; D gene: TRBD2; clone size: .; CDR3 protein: CSASGASGRTDTQYF; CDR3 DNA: TGCAGTGCTAGTGGGGCTAGCGGGAGAACAGATACGCAGTATTTT
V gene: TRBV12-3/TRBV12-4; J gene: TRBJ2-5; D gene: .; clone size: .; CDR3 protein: CASSLMGGKETQYF; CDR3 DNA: TGTGCCAGCAGTTTAATGGGCGGGAAAGAGACCCAGTACTTC
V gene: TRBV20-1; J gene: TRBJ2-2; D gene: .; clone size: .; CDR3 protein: CSARQGGGAGELFF; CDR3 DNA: TGCAGTGCTCGCCAGGGGGGGGGAGCCGGGGAGCTGTTTTTT
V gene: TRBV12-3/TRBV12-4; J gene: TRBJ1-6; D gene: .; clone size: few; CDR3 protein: CASSYSGDSYNSPLHF; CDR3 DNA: TGTGCCAGCAGTTATTCCGGGGACTCCTATAATTCACCCCTCCACTTT
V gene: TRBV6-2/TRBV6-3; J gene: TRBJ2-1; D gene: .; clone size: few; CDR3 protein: CASSFRHNEQFF; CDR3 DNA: TGTGCCAGCAGTTTCCGGCACAATGAGCAGTTCTTC
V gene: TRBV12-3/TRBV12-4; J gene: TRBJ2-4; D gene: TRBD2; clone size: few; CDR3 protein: CASSDSGMLAKNIQYF; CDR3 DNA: TGTGCCAGCAGTGATAGCGGGATGCTAGCCAAAAACATTCAGTACTTC
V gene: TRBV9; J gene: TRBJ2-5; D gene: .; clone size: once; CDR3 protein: CASSAPPMETQYF; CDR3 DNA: TGTGCCAGCAGCGCCCCTCCCATGGAGACCCAGTACTTC
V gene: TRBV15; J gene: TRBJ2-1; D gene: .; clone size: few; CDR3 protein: CATSTRAHNEQFF; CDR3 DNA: TGTGCCACCAGCACCCGAGCTCACAATGAGCAGTTCTTC
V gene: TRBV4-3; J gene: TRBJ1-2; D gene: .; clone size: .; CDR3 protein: CASSRNPKGLYGYTF; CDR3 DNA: TGCGCCAGCAGCCGAAATCCCAAGGGGCTTTATGGCTACACCTTC
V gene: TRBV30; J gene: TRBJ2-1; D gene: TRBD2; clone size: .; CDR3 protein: CAWSVGGSYNEQFF; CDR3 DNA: TGTGCCTGGAGTGTGGGCGGGAGTTACAATGAGCAGTTCTTC
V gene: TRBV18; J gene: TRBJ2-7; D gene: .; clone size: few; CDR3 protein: CASSPGWGPYEQYF; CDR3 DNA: TGTGCCAGCTCACCGGGGTGGGGCCCTTACGAGCAGTACTTC
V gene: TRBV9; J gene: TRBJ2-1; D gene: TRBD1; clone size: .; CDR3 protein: CASSVSGQGTYNEQFF; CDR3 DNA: TGTGCCAGCAGCGTCTCGGGACAGGGCACCTACAATGAGCAGTTCTTC
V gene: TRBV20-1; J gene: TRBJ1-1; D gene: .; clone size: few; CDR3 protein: CSVGQFMNTEAFF; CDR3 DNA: TGCAGTGTCGGACAGTTCATGAACACTGAAGCTTTCTTT